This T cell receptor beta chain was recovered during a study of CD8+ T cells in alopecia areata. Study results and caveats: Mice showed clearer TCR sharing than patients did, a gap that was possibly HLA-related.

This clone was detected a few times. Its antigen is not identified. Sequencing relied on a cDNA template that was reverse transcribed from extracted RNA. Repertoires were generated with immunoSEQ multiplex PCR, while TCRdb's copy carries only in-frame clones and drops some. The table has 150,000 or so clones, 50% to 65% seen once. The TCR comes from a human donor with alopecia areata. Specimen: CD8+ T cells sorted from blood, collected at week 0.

The CDR3 protein is CSVELAGGMNTGELFF. CDR3 coding DNA: TGCAGCGTTGAACTAGCGGGGGGTATGAACACCGGGGAGCTGTTTTTT. The chain joins TRBV29-1 to TRBJ2-2, with TRBD2 identical over 11 bases. The length of the CDR3 is 16 residues. V was pared by 2 bases and J by 1 base, with 3 bases of the junction left unmatched. Germline V gives CDR1 SQVTM, CDR2 ANQGSEA.